A single sample is the source of the 13 T cell receptor beta chains below, sequenced in a study of blood T cells in healthy people across ages. A second PCR, run for 7 to 11 cycles, used a sample-barcoded 5' primer plus a J-beta primer mix. MiXCR was run by TCRdb on the 5' RACE reads, yielding one entry per CDR3 protein. This table has about 560,000 distinct CDR3 sequences, 25% to 35% appearing once. The same sample was also used in a study of T cells of mothers and their children.

The sample comprised blood. Receptors were obtained from a boy aged 2 to 10 in good health.

Worth noting for this clonotype: An end of the junction does not agree with germline; a read error may underlie this. V gene TRBV29-1 combines with J gene TRBJ1-2; 8 nucleotides line up with TRBD1. There are 10 residues in the CDR3. Per germline, CDR1 SQVTM and CDR2 ANQGSEA. The CDR3 protein is CGVGQGGYTF. CDR3 coding DNA: TGCGGCGTTGGACAGGGAGGCTACACCTTC.

The CDR3 region is CASSYGSGLAVYEQYF. The CDR3 DNA reads TGTGCCAGCAGTTACGGATCGGGACTAGCGGTCTACGAGCAGTACTTC. This chain links TRBV28 with TRBJ2-7, with TRBD2 identical over 11 bases. V was pared by 4 bases and J by 3 bases, with 8 bases of the junction left unmatched. The germline V gene has CDR1 MDHEN and CDR2 SYDVKM. The CDR3 contains 16 residues.

The table lists this clonotype with a few counts. In nucleotides, the CDR3 is TGCAGTGCTAGCGGGAGTCGCGAGCAGTACTTC. It specifies CSASGSREQYF. The chain links TRBV20-1 to TRBJ2-5; the D gene is possibly TRBD2 (6 bases). The better agreement between TRBJ2-7 and the DNA end casts doubt on the J call. This CDR3 has 11 residues. Germline-derived CDR1 and CDR2 are DFQATT and SNEGSKA (reference sequence).

This clonotype was seen more than once but under ten times. V is TRBV5-1 and J is TRBJ2-1; D may be TRBD1 or TRBD2 (5 bases each). V was clipped by 5 bases and J by 2 bases, with 11 bases between them. The CDR3 contains 14 residues. In germline, CDR1 is SGHRS, CDR2 YFSETQ. The CDR3 protein is CASRLEGPYNEQFF. DNA of the CDR3: TGCGCCAGCAGGCTAGAGGGGCCCTACAATGAGCAGTTCTTC.

There are a few counts of this clonotype. The V and J genes are TRBV2 and TRBJ1-2; D remains ambiguous. Germline CDR1 reads SNHLY; CDR2 reads FYNNEI. The CDR3 totals 12 residues. Between the trimmed V and J ends, which lost 3 bases and 6 bases, there was a span of 8 bases. CDR3 sequence: CASSDAAHGYTF. CDR3 bases: TGTGCCAGCAGTGACGCCGCTCATGGCTACACCTTC. Based on the CDR3 plus reference TRBV2 and TRBJ1-2, the full variable domain is EPEVTQTPSHQVTQMGQEVILRCVPISNHLYFYWYRQILGQKVEFLVSFYNNEISEKSEIFDDQFSVERPDGSNFTLKIRSTKLEDSAMYFCASSDAAHGYTFGSGTRLTVV.

The CDR3 nucleotides read TGCGCCAGCAGCCAAGAAGGGGACATCAGTTACTATGGCTACACCTTC. It codes for CASSQEGDISYYGYTF. The rearrangement uses TRBV4-1 and TRBJ1-2, with D perhaps TRBD1 (6 bases). Germline V gives CDR1 MGHRA, CDR2 YSYEKL. CDR3 length: 16 amino acids. Trimming pared 0 bases from V and 3 bases from J, leaving 14 bases between.

A few counts support this clonotype. The rearrangement links TRBV2 to TRBJ2-3, with D possibly TRBD1 on 6 matching bases. V lost 1 base, J lost 1 base, and 12 bases lay in between. The CDR3 consists of 16 residues. Germline V gene lookup returns CDR1 SNHLY and CDR2 FYNNEI. The CDR3: CASSEGTGMGTDTQYF. CDR3 DNA sequence: TGTGCCAGCAGTGAAGGCACAGGGATGGGCACAGATACGCAGTATTTT.

This sequence joins TRBV12-3 or TRBV12-4 and TRBJ2-7, with D possibly matching TRBD2 (6 bases). The V end lost 5 bases, the J end lost 2 bases, and 13 bases lay between the germline ends. The CDR3 has 14 residues. The CDR3, as DNA: TGTGCCAGCAGTCCTCGGGGGTCTACCTACGAGCAGTACTTC. It specifies CASSPRGSTYEQYF.

The V gene is TRBV12-3 or TRBV12-4, the J gene TRBJ2-5; 9 bases are a match to TRBD1. CDR3 length: 16 residues. V lost 6 bases and J lost 3; bases outside the gene matches: 11. CDR3 protein: CASRSTGGPSKETQYF. The CDR3 DNA follows: TGTGCCAGCAGGTCCACAGGGGGCCCTTCGAAAGAGACCCAGTACTTC.

This clonotype came up a few times. The final CDR3 position lacks the conserved phenylalanine or tryptophan, pointing to a likely read error. The limits of the CDR3 on the DNA are not certain, so only TCRdb's listed CDR3 is given. The chain recombines TRBV6-1 with TRBJ2-7; the tabulated D call, TRBD2, remains unverified against the DNA. A total of 12 residues make up the CDR3, ends included. The germline gives CDR1 MNHNS, CDR2 SASEGT. CDR3 protein: CASSGPSGGLWL.

This chain joins TRBV6-5 and TRBJ2-1; maybe TRBD1 (6 bases). Between the trimmed V and J ends, which lost 2 bases and 1 base, there was a span of 12 bases. This CDR3 has 16 amino acids. The germline gives CDR1 MNHEY, CDR2 SVGAGI. The CDR3 nucleotides read TGTGCCAGCAGTTACGGAGGACAGACTTCCTACAATGAGCAGTTCTTC. The encoded protein is CASSYGGQTSYNEQFF.

The chain uses TRBV12-3 or TRBV12-4 and TRBJ2-7; D possibly corresponds to TRBD2 (7 bases). V gave up 6 bases and J gave up 4 bases, with 22 bases separating them. The CDR3 has 16 amino acids. In DNA, the CDR3 is TGTGCCAGCAGGGAGGCCGGGGGGCGGGGGCCTTACGAGCAGTACTTC. It codes for CASREAGGRGPYEQYF.

In this sample, this clonotype turned up many times. The CDR3 loop is CASTVGRRGSYEQYF. The CDR3 DNA is TGTGCCAGCACGGTTGGCCGGCGGGGATCCTACGAGCAGTACTTC. The rearrangement links TRBV12-3 or TRBV12-4 to TRBJ2-7; the D gene is possibly TRBD2 (6 bases). V lost 7 bases and J 1 base, leaving 17 bases between the germline ends. The CDR3 contains 15 residues.